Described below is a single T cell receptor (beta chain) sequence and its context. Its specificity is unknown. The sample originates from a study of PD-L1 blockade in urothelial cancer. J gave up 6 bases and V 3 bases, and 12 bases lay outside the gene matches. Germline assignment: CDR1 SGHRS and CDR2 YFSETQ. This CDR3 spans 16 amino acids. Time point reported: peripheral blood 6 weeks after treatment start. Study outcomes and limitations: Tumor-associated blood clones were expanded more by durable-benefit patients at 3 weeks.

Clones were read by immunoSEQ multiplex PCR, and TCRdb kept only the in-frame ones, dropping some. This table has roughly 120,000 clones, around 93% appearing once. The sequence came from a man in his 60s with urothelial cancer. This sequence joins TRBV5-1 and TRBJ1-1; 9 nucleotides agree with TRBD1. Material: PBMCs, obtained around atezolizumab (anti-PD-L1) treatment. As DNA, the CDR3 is TGCGCCAGCAGCTGGACCCCGGGACAGGGAAAGCCTGAAGCTTTCTTT. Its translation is CASSWTPGQGKPEAFF.